A single sample gave rise to the 11 T cell receptor beta chains below, sequenced in a study of STAT5B mutations in CD4+ large granular lymphocyte leukemia (dated by TCRdb to about 2022). Libraries were prepared through the immunoSEQ multiplex PCR assay. Sourced from immuneACCESS, this table was stored by TCRdb with only in-frame sequences that have V and J called. A share of the clones is absent; for the studies checked, an unresolved V gene accounts for under half, and the remainder has no known explanation. The sample contains approximately 35,000 clones, around 76% of them found a single time. The biggest ten clones account for about 2.5% of the sample. The sequenced material came from CD4+ T cells from blood buffy coats. The receptors stem from a human donor in good health.

V is TRBV5-1 and J is TRBJ2-3; D not certain. In germline, CDR1 is SGHRS, CDR2 YFSETQ. V dropped 3 bases and J dropped 0 bases, with 11 bases sitting between them. This CDR3 has 15 amino acids. The chain's CDR3 is CASSSRTQSTDTQYF. In nucleotides, the CDR3 is TGCGCCAGCAGCTCCCGGACGCAGAGCACAGATACGCAGTATTTT.

In nucleotides, the CDR3 is TGTGCCAGCAGCCGCGGACAGTCCACCTACGAGCAGTACTTC. Translation: CASSRGQSTYEQYF. This sequence joins TRBV5-6 and TRBJ2-7; D is perhaps TRBD1 (6 bases). This CDR3 has 14 residues. Germline values: CDR1 SGHDT, CDR2 YYEEEE. Deletions cut 4 bases from V and 2 bases from J, with 13 bases between. Combining the CDR3 with reference TRBV5-6 and TRBJ2-7 gives the whole variable domain DAGVTQSPTHLIKTRGQQVTLRCSPKSGHDTVSWYQQALGQGPQFIFQYYEEEERQRGNFPDRFSGHQFPNYSSELNVNALLLGDSALYLCASSRGQSTYEQYFGPGTRLTVT.

This clone showed up just once. V and J are TRBV21-1 and TRBJ2-5; no check of the table's D call, TRBD1, against the DNA was made. TRBV21-1 is a recognized pseudogene. The CDR3 loop spans 13 amino acids. In DNA form, the CDR3 reads TGTGCCAGCACCAACAGGGGGCAAGAGACCCAGTACTTC. Encoded protein: CASTNRGQETQYF.

The rearrangement uses TRBV5-4 and TRBJ1-2; D call uncertain. The CDR3 totals 12 residues. Germline-derived CDR1 and CDR2 are SGHNT and YYREEE (reference sequence). Deletions cut 3 bases from V and 6 bases from J, with 9 bases between. The CDR3: CASSSGIDGYTF. The DNA for the CDR3 is TGTGCCAGCAGCTCGGGGATAGATGGCTACACCTTC.

This clone was observed a handful of times. The rearrangement links TRBV18 to TRBJ1-1; D is possibly TRBD1 (5 bases). The CDR3 extends over 15 amino acids. CDR1 KGHSH and CDR2 LQKENI come from the germline V gene. Trimming stripped 1 base from V and 0 bases from J, with 9 bases between. The CDR3 coding sequence is TGTGCCAGCTCACCACGGGACGGAGTGAACACTGAAGCTTTCTTT. This codes for CASSPRDGVNTEAFF.

The V call is TRBV10-3, the J call TRBJ2-3; the D is unclear. The V gene lost 0 bases and the J gene lost 7 bases, with 8 bases spanning the gap. In germline, CDR1 is ENHRY, CDR2 SYGVKD. CDR3 size: 13 residues. Written as DNA, the CDR3 is TGTGCCATCAGTGAGTCGACGACAAATACGCAGTATTTT. It translates to CAISESTTNTQYF.

DNA of the CDR3: TGTGCCAGCAGCCTCAGTGGGGAGTACAATGAGCAGTTCTTC. This encodes CASSLSGEYNEQFF. The chain has TRBV7-6 and TRBJ2-1; tentatively, D is TRBD2 (5 bases). Between the trimmed V and J ends, which lost 5 bases and 4 bases, there was a span of 12 bases. The CDR3 has 14 amino acids. Germline V gene lookup returns CDR1 SGHVS and CDR2 FNYEAQ.

The V gene is TRBV5-1, the J gene TRBJ1-2; D is perhaps TRBD1 (5 bases). Germline values: CDR1 SGHRS, CDR2 YFSETQ. Trimming removed 4 bases at V and 3 bases at J, with 16 bases between. The CDR3 has 15 amino acids. CDR3 sequence (DNA): TGCGCCAGCAGCCCATTCTCAGGGAGCGACTATGGCTACACCTTC. This sequence encodes CASSPFSGSDYGYTF.

The sample holds one count of this clone. The V and J genes are TRBV7-2 and TRBJ2-7, with a possible D match to TRBD1 (5 bases). Trimming pared 1 base from V and 2 bases from J, leaving 12 bases between. The CDR3 length is 15 residues. CDR1 and CDR2 (germline): SGHTA, FQGNSA. CDR3 in DNA: TGTGCCAGCAGCTTAGAAATCAGGGCCACCTACGAGCAGTACTTC. Amino acid sequence: CASSLEIRATYEQYF.

V is TRBV6-1 and J is TRBJ1-2; D uncertain. The CDR3 is 15 amino acids. Germline V gene lookup returns CDR1 MNHNS and CDR2 SASEGT. V was clipped by 0 bases and J by 5 bases, with 13 bases between them. The CDR3 nucleotides are TGTGCCAGCAGTGAAGCCACCCGGGTCGGTTATGGCTACACCTTC. Amino acid sequence: CASSEATRVGYGYTF.

Comments on this clone: Mismatch with germline at one junction end may stem from a read error. This chain links TRBV4-2 with TRBJ1-2; the D is unclear. Per the germline V gene, CDR1 is LGHNA and CDR2 is YNFKEQ. The CDR3 has 15 amino acids. This chain's CDR3 is CASSQDASSGYGHTF. The CDR3 DNA reads TGTGCCAGCAGCCAGGACGCCTCGTCGGGCTATGGCCACACCTTC.